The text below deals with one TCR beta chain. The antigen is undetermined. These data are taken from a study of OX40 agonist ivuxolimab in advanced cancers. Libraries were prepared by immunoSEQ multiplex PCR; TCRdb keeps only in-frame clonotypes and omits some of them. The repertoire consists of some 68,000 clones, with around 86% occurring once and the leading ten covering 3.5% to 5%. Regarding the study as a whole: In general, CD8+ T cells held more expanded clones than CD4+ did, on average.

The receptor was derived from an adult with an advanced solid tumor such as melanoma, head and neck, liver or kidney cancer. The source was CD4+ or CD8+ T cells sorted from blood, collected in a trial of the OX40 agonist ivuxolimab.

The CDR3 here is CASSLGNNQPQHF. DNA of the CDR3: TGTGCCAGCAGCTTAGGCAATAATCAGCCCCAGCATTTT. The chain is built from TRBV7-3 and TRBJ1-5; D not certain. The CDR3 sequence is 13 residues long. The germline CDR1 and CDR2 sequences are SGHTA and FQGTGA. Deletions cut 2 bases from V and 4 bases from J, with 6 bases between.